The present TCR beta chain was sequenced within a study of regulatory and conventional T cells in RAG deficiency. Study-level points and caveats: Omenn CD25-high CD127-low cells may be activated cells, not true Tregs.

Germline assignment: CDR1 ENHRY and CDR2 SYGVKD. CDR3 size: 14 residues. The junction had 8 bases not matched to a gene; V was cut back by 5 bases and J by 5 bases. Genomic DNA came from blood conventional CD4+ T cells gated CD25-low CD127-high. In regard to this clone: Its target is not known.

TCRdb's copy holds only in-frame clones and misses some; the assay was immunoSEQ multiplex PCR. The data contain tens of thousands of clones, 95% to 97% of them seen just once; the ten biggest clones take up over 1%. The sample was also reused in another study, on regulatory T cells. From that study: Amplification used 52 TRBV primers and 13 TRBJ primers. Skewed V and J usage and few unique V-J pairs marked patient repertoires, most in Tregs.

The TCR was taken from a human donor in good health. V is TRBV10-3 and J is TRBJ1-1; TRBD1 matches at 7 bases. The specimen sequenced was CD25- CD4+ T cells sorted from blood. The CDR3 sequence is CAISLEGARTEAFF. The DNA of the CDR3 is TGTGCCATCAGTCTAGAGGGGGCGAGAACTGAAGCTTTCTTT.